This T cell receptor (beta chain) was sequenced for a study of blood T cell repertoires in COVID-19 (TCRdb year 2020). In the study overall: Samples covering the acute and convalescent phases of COVID-19 were provided by collaborators in the United States, Italy and Spain. The sample metadata nearly always contained a de-identified subject ID, COVID-19 status, age in years and sex. The material from the prospective study consisted of cDNA or gDNA derived from T cells, B-cell-depleted T cells, or PBMCs. Deeply sampled blood TCRbeta repertoires from subjects exposed to, actively infected with, or recovered from COVID-19 were included in the dataset. HLA class I and class II types, where available, came from metadata supplied by the sample provider rather than from assay-based typing. Samples were obtained from the ongoing ImmuneRACE study (first 160 participants) and from roughly 1,300 subjects provided by 6 global collaborators. The repertoires were made available in a free public database intended to serve as a resource for research on the immune response to SARS-CoV-2.

The immunoSEQ Assay, a bias-controlled multiplex PCR, was used to amplify TCRbeta CDR3 regions from genomic DNA. From the authors' description of their analysis: Nucleated cell counts per sample were estimated from amplification of reference gene primers within the assay. To quantify the absolute abundance of each unique TCRbeta CDR3 rearrangement, sequence reads were collapsed and filtered. For each sample, productive Simpson clonality was calculated as the square root of Simpson's diversity index across productive rearrangements. The source is immuneACCESS, and TCRdb retained only in-frame sequences with V and J called. Part of the clones is not carried over; for the studies checked, unresolved V genes explain less than half of this, and the remainder is unexplained. That table gives V, J and clone size, and the DNA gave D and trimming. The sample table holds some 64,000 clones, of which almost 85% were seen once. About 15% of the sample is in the top ten clones.

One collaborating source in Seattle enrolled patients while the patients were actively infected and followed the patients over time throughout the course of disease. Each collaborating institution followed its own protocols to collect whole blood in K2EDTA tubes. For TCRbeta analysis, collaborators shipped samples as frozen whole blood, isolated PBMCs, or DNA extracted from either of those sample types. With regard to this clone: Its antigen is not yet known. The record has no base qualities; no much larger clone is one base away.

Findings and caveats that apply to the study as a whole: Clinical and demographic metadata were provided uncurated, with the amount varying by source and participant.

Taken from cysteine to phenylalanine, the CDR3 has 14 residues. The read is trimmed to its CDR3 DNA, 42 bases read in frame from base 1. According to the germline V gene, CDR1 reads ENHRY and CDR2 reads SYGVKD. Germline trimming amounts to 2 bases on V and 3 bases on J, with 0 as the count of junction bases outside the gene matches. The sample consisted of peripheral blood. The TCR sequence derives from a man in his fifties or sixties with COVID-19, enrolled during active disease. The V and J segments used are TRBV10-3 and TRBJ1-2; 10 bases in the junction line up with TRBD1. The encoded CDR3 is CAISEGTGDYGYTF. The sequenced DNA is TGTGCCATCAGTGAGGGGACAGGGGACTATGGCTACACCTTC.